This TCR beta chain was captured by sequencing in a study of blood T cell repertoires in COVID-19. Study overall: COVID-19 samples collected from the United States, Italy and Spain covered acute and convalescent phases.

How the authors handled the data: Estimated nucleated cell counts came from reference gene primer amplification. Generated by immunoSEQ multiplex PCR, the TCRdb table keeps only in-frame clones and is missing some. That table furnishes V, J and clone size, whereas the DNA furnished D and trimming. Among about 290,000 clones listed, 85% were seen once. Per germline, CDR1 GTSNPN and CDR2 SVGIG (reference sequence). CDR3 length equals 15 residues. Unmatched junction bases numbered 9, after V lost 0 bases and J lost 6 bases. The gene calls are TRBV30 and TRBJ2-5, with 8 bases fitting TRBD2. Sequencing was performed on peripheral blood. This clonotype originated in a woman between 45 and 65 years old with active or convalescent COVID-19. The CDR3 region is CAWSVGAGGGKTQYF. CDR3 nucleotide sequence: TGTGCCTGGAGTGTAGGGGCGGGAGGAGGGAAGACCCAGTACTTC.